This T cell receptor (beta chain) was identified during a study of identical twins. Findings and limits, study-wide: For out-of-frame alpha sequences shared by twins, low generation probability was in excess. Abundant cord blood beta clonotypes carried fewer insertions; memory repertoires showed none.

In the case of this clonotype: As yet, its antigen is unknown.

Looked up from germline, CDR1 is MDHEN and CDR2 is SYDVKM. V shed 5 bases and J shed 9 bases, with 17 bases lying between them. The CDR3 sequence is 14 residues long. Template switching introduced a universal primer site, and the cDNA bore unique molecular identifiers. TCRdb called the 5' RACE reads again in MiXCR, with one record for every CDR3 protein. Of around 280,000 distinct CDR3 sequences in the sample, about 8% are singletons; the top ten hold roughly 2%. In addition, the sample was reused for a study of yellow fever vaccine responses in identical twins.

The sequenced sample was memory (CD45RO+) T cells sorted from blood. The sequence was collected from a woman aged 18-29 years in good health. The rearrangement joins TRBV28 to TRBJ2-1, with D maybe TRBD2 (6 bases). The CDR3 sequence is CASSPPRGGGEQFF. CDR3 DNA: TGTGCCAGCAGTCCACCCCGGGGAGGCGGTGAGCAGTTCTTC.